These 26 T cell receptor beta chains share one sample of origin, sequenced in a study of siplizumab effects on memory and regulatory T cells. Generated by immunoSEQ multiplex PCR, the TCRdb table keeps only in-frame clones and is missing some. The sample consists of several thousand clones, 40% to 55% of them appearing once. These receptors are not linked to any known antigen. The mixed lymphocyte reaction cells were held in coculture (37°C) for 5 to 6 days. Sequenced: CFSE-low (dividing) CD8+ T cells sorted from an allogeneic mixed lymphocyte reaction. The receptors stem from a human donor in good health; the cells came from an allogeneic mixed lymphocyte reaction. Some clones in this sample may be carry-over from other donors' samples.

V gene TRBV6-5 combines with J gene TRBJ2-3, with 7 nucleotides matching TRBD2. This CDR3 spans 14 amino acids. After removal of 2 bases from V and 1 base from J, the junction contained 0 bases not matched to a gene. Germline lookup yields CDR1 MNHEY and CDR2 SVGAGI. Here the CDR3 reads CASSYAGGTDTQYF. As DNA, the CDR3 is TGTGCCAGCAGTTACGCGGGGGGCACAGATACGCAGTATTTT.

This CDR3 is CASSPVPVTGGSYEQYF. The CDR3 DNA is TGTGCCAGCAGCCCAGTCCCCGTAACGGGGGGCTCCTACGAGCAGTACTTC. The chain couples TRBV7-8 to TRBJ2-7; TRBD2 matches at 7 bases. The CDR3 totals 17 residues. V gave up 5 bases and J gave up 0 bases; unmatched junction bases: 13. CDR1 SGHVS and CDR2 FQNEAQ come from the germline V gene.

The chain has TRBV9 and TRBJ2-5; 8 bases agree with TRBD1. The CDR3 consists of 14 residues. Per the germline V gene, CDR1 is SGDLS and CDR2 is YYNGEE. The V segment lost 0 bases and the J segment 5 bases; nucleotides outside the gene matches: 3. This CDR3 reads CASSVGTGPETQYF. The CDR3 DNA reads TGTGCCAGCAGCGTAGGGACAGGGCCGGAGACCCAGTACTTC.

The chain links TRBV6-5 to TRBJ1-5, with 8 bases fitting TRBD1. V gave up 4 bases and J gave up 9 bases; unmatched junction bases: 8. Germline CDR1 MNHEY, CDR2 SVGAGI. The CDR3 has 14 amino acids. This CDR3 is CASSSRTGSGPQHF. The CDR3 coding sequence is TGTGCCAGCAGTTCCCGGACAGGGTCAGGGCCCCAGCATTTT.

The rearrangement uses TRBV5-5 and TRBJ2-7; the match to TRBD2 covers 8 bases. The germline gives CDR1 SGHKS, CDR2 YYEKEE (reference sequence). The CDR3 extends over 15 amino acids. Germline trimming cut 2 bases from V and 0 bases from J; bases unmatched to any gene: 4. Here the CDR3 reads CASSFLLAASYEQYF. CDR3 sequence (DNA): TGTGCCAGCAGCTTCCTACTAGCGGCCTCCTACGAGCAGTACTTC.

This clone was counted only a few times. This chain joins TRBV7-6 and TRBJ1-3, with D unresolved. Germline CDR1 reads SGHVS; CDR2 reads FNYEAQ. V lost 2 bases to trimming and J lost 2 bases, with 7 bases between them. The CDR3 loop spans 14 amino acids. CDR3 region: CASSLLGTGNTIYF. CDR3 DNA: TGTGCCAGCAGCTTATTAGGAACTGGAAACACCATATATTTT.

The rearrangement links TRBV5-8 to TRBJ2-1; 11 bases match TRBD2. With V trimmed by 2 bases and J by 8 bases, 6 bases remained unmatched. The germline V gene has CDR1 SGHTS and CDR2 YDEGEE. The CDR3 totals 15 residues. CDR3 in DNA: TGTGCCAGCAGCTTAGGGACTAGCGGTATCGATGAGCAGTTCTTC. This translates into CASSLGTSGIDEQFF.

This clone was seen a handful of times. V gene TRBV5-8 combines with J gene TRBJ2-1, with D unresolved. This CDR3 has 13 residues. Deletions cut 5 bases from V and 6 bases from J, with 12 bases between. CDR1 is SGHTS, CDR2 YDEGEE, per germline. Here the CDR3 reads CASSPGIGNEQFF. The CDR3 nucleotides read TGTGCCAGCAGTCCAGGTATTGGCAATGAGCAGTTCTTC. The complete variable domain, with remaining parts taken from reference TRBV5-8 and TRBJ2-1, reads EAGVTQSPTHLIKTRGQQATLRCSPISGHTSVYWYQQALGLGLQFLLWYDEGEERNRGNFPPRFSGRQFPNYSSELNVNALELEDSALYLCASSPGIGNEQFFGPGTRLTVL.

This rearrangement joins TRBV4-1 to TRBJ2-1; a possible D gene is TRBD1 (5 bases). This CDR3 is built from 16 residues. Germline-derived CDR1 and CDR2 are MGHRA and YSYEKL. Trimming pared 3 bases from V and 2 bases from J, leaving 14 bases between. DNA of the CDR3: TGCGCCAGCAGCCACGTAGGGGAATTAGCCTACAATGAGCAGTTCTTC. Its translation: CASSHVGELAYNEQFF.

This clone is classed as medium-sized. The chain has TRBV18 and TRBJ1-1; possible D gene TRBD1, 5 bases. Germline V gene data show CDR1 as KGHSH and CDR2 as LQKENI. This CDR3 spans 12 amino acids. Between the trimmed V and J ends, which lost 3 bases and 5 bases, there was a span of 7 bases. The CDR3 loop reads CASSPEGTEAFF. The CDR3 bases are TGTGCCAGCTCACCGGAGGGGACTGAAGCTTTCTTT. The full variable domain, in which reference TRBV18 and TRBJ1-1 provide the parts outside the CDR3, is NAGVMQNPRHLVRRRGQEARLRCSPMKGHSHVYWYRQLPEEGLKFMVYLQKENIIDESGMPKERFSAEFPKEGPSILRIQQVVRGDSAAYFCASSPEGTEAFFGQGTRLTVV.

This clone qualifies as medium-sized (0.01 to 0.1%). The rearrangement links TRBV6-6 to TRBJ2-7; 9 positions match TRBD2. CDR1 is MNHNY and CDR2 is SVGAGI in the germline V gene (reference sequence). The CDR3 has 16 residues. Germline trimming cut 5 bases from V and 0 bases from J; bases unmatched to any gene: 8. The CDR3 region is CASSLSRLADSYEQYF. The CDR3 DNA reads as TGTGCCAGCAGTCTCTCCAGACTAGCGGACTCCTACGAGCAGTACTTC.

The chain uses TRBV27 and TRBJ2-7, with 7 bases lining up with TRBD2. There are 15 residues in the CDR3. In germline, CDR1 is MNHEY, CDR2 SMNVEV (reference sequence). V trimming: 4 bases; J trimming: 1 base; junction bases outside the gene matches: 7. The CDR3 sequence: CASSWWTRGSYEQYF. In DNA form, the CDR3 reads TGTGCCAGCAGTTGGTGGACTAGAGGGTCCTACGAGCAGTACTTC.

This clone has more than one count but fewer than ten. The rearrangement joins TRBV11-2 to TRBJ2-5; possible D gene TRBD1, 5 bases. This CDR3 has 14 amino acids. Germline V gene sequence: CDR1 SGHAT, CDR2 FQNNGV. Trimming left V 1 base short and J 6 bases short, with 12 bases between. This CDR3 is CASSLGAGIQTQYF. In nucleotides, the CDR3 is TGTGCCAGCAGCTTAGGGGCAGGGATCCAGACCCAGTACTTC.

The V and J genes are TRBV15 and TRBJ1-1; D gene unclear. V dropped 1 base and J dropped 3 bases, with 3 bases sitting between them. Germline V CDR1 and CDR2: LNHNV, YYDKDF (reference sequence). CDR3 size: 12 residues. The CDR3 sequence is CATSRVDTEAFF. Written as DNA, the CDR3 is TGTGCCACCAGCAGAGTGGACACTGAAGCTTTCTTT.

The V gene is TRBV27, the J gene TRBJ2-7; perhaps TRBD2 as D (5 bases). Trimming cost V 3 bases and J 5 bases, with 14 bases left between them. Germline V gene data show CDR1 as MNHEY and CDR2 as SMNVEV (reference sequence). The CDR3 spans 14 residues. The CDR3 DNA reads TGTGCCAGCAGTTTCAGCTCGGGGATCGACGAGCAGTACTTC. This sequence encodes CASSFSSGIDEQYF.

This clone was found a few times. V and J are TRBV10-3 and TRBJ1-2, with D perhaps TRBD1 (5 bases). Germline V CDR1 and CDR2: ENHRY, SYGVKD. V lost 6 bases, J lost 5 bases, and 13 bases lay in between. The CDR3 length is 13 residues. CDR3 sequence (DNA): TGTGCCATCAGCGAAGACAGTTATTATGGCTACACCTTC. It encodes CAISEDSYYGYTF.

The chain couples TRBV11-2 to TRBJ2-3; D remains ambiguous. This CDR3 is 15 amino acids long. V was trimmed by 1 base and J by 11 bases, leaving 19 bases between them. The V gene's germline CDR1 is SGHAT and CDR2 FQNNGV. The CDR3 bases are TGTGCCAGCAGCTTAGGTCCCCTCATGGATACGGGGCAGTATTTT. It is translated as CASSLGPLMDTGQYF.

This chain links TRBV19 with TRBJ2-7; D may be TRBD2 (6 bases). V lost 4 bases and J 5 bases, leaving 15 bases between the germline ends. The germline V gene has CDR1 LNHDA and CDR2 SQIVND (reference sequence). This CDR3 is built from 14 residues. CDR3 in DNA: TGTGCCAGTAGTACCTTTCTAGCGTATCACGAGCAGTACTTC. Amino acid sequence: CASSTFLAYHEQYF. The full variable domain, with the rest looked up from reference TRBV19 and TRBJ2-7, is DGGITQSPKYLFRKEGQNVTLSCEQNLNHDAMYWYRQDPGQGLRLIYYSQIVNDFQKGDIAEGYSVSREKKESFPLTVTSAQKNPTAFYLCASSTFLAYHEQYFGPGTRLTVT.

This clone appeared a few times. This sequence joins TRBV5-5 and TRBJ2-7; D perhaps matches TRBD1 (7 bases). Trimming shortened V by 0 bases and J by 4 bases, and 17 bases separated the two germline ends. This CDR3 region has 16 residues. The V gene's germline CDR1 is SGHKS and CDR2 YYEKEE (reference sequence). This CDR3 reads CASSLGLEGAWYEQYF. Here the CDR3 DNA reads TGTGCCAGCAGCTTGGGATTGGAGGGGGCATGGTACGAGCAGTACTTC.

This sequence joins TRBV19 and TRBJ2-1; the D gene is possibly TRBD2 (6 bases). V shed 3 bases and J shed 4 bases, with 16 bases lying between them. This CDR3 is built from 16 residues. CDR1 is LNHDA and CDR2 is SQIVND in the germline V gene (reference sequence). The CDR3 nucleotides read TGTGCCAGTAGTATGGTTAGCGGAGGAGCTTACAATGAGCAGTTCTTC. Protein product: CASSMVSGGAYNEQFF.

This clone is judged medium-sized. This chain joins TRBV28 and TRBJ2-1; 7 positions agree with TRBD2. The CDR3 is made up of 18 amino acids. Germline trimming cut 3 bases from V and 0 bases from J; bases unmatched to any gene: 11. Germline V gene data show CDR1 as MDHEN and CDR2 as SYDVKM. The DNA of the CDR3 is TGTGCCAGCAGTTTGTTGGGCGGGAGCGCTAACTCCTACAATGAGCAGTTCTTC. It yields the protein CASSLLGGSANSYNEQFF.

V is TRBV4-1 and J is TRBJ2-3; D might be TRBD1 (7 bases). The V end was cut by 5 bases, the J end by 8 bases, with 26 bases between. The CDR3 sequence is 17 residues long. CDR1 MGHRA and CDR2 YSYEKL come from the germline V gene. The CDR3 reads CASSETPAEDRRVTQYF. The CDR3 coding sequence is TGCGCCAGCAGCGAAACGCCGGCAGAGGACAGGAGGGTTACGCAGTATTTT.

The chain recombines TRBV5-6 with TRBJ1-5; unclear D gene. The CDR3 has 17 residues. Trimming stripped 4 bases from V and 1 base from J, with 18 bases between. Looked up from germline, CDR1 is SGHDT and CDR2 is YYEEEE. CDR3 region: CASSQDLGQPSNQPQHF. The CDR3 DNA reads as TGTGCCAGCAGCCAAGATCTTGGGCAGCCAAGCAATCAGCCCCAGCATTTT.

This rearrangement joins TRBV6-1 to TRBJ1-1; D call uncertain. The CDR3 runs 10 residues. Germline loops: CDR1 MNHNS, CDR2 SASEGT. V dropped 6 bases and J dropped 7 bases, with 6 bases sitting between them. The DNA of the CDR3 is TGTGCCAGCAGGGACGGTGAAGCTTTCTTT. Translated: CASRDGEAFF.

The chain recombines TRBV6-6 with TRBJ1-3; 7 nucleotides line up with TRBD1. The CDR3 extends over 16 amino acids. Germline V gives CDR1 MNHNY, CDR2 SVGAGI (reference sequence). V trimming: 6 bases; J trimming: 7 bases; junction bases outside the gene matches: 15. The CDR3 sequence: CASSSLGQARFNTIYF. In DNA, the CDR3 is TGTGCCAGCAGCTCCCTAGGACAGGCGAGGTTTAACACCATATATTTT.

This clone was observed once. The V and J genes are TRBV5-6 and TRBJ2-3; TRBD2 matches 8 bases. The CDR3 runs to 17 residues. Per the germline V gene, CDR1 is SGHDT and CDR2 is YYEEEE. The V gene end was trimmed by 1 base and the J gene end by 2 bases; junction bases not matched to a gene: 9. The CDR3 region is CASSLWWLAGNTDTQYF. CDR3 in DNA: TGTGCCAGCAGCTTGTGGTGGCTAGCGGGCAACACAGATACGCAGTATTTT.